The 7 T cell receptor beta chains below come from one sample, sequenced in a study of regulatory T cells in long-lasting Graves disease (dated by TCRdb to the early 2020s). The sample's time point, from its label and the paper: persistent/refractory GD, antithyroid drugs over 5 years with positive TRAb. For both TCR sequencing and RNA sequencing, RNA was extracted from PBMCs using TRIzol. The method was multiplex PCR. Instrument used: Illumina HiSeq 4000. To build TCR beta libraries, CDR3 regions were amplified by Arm-PCR using iRepertoire HTBI primers. Through fastp at Q25 and MiXCR, TCRdb rebuilt clones from the public reads, retaining in-frame beta chains. One record per CDR3 amino acid sequence lists the most common genes and DNA. For this sample the table gives a few hundred thousand distinct CDR3 sequences, of which 20% to 25% were detected only once. Approximately 14% of the sample belongs to the ten largest clones.

This sample comprised peripheral blood mononuclear cells (PBMCs), obtained when the disease was refractory, from a patient treated with antithyroid drugs. Source of these receptors: a female donor with Graves disease.

This clonotype was detected ten times or more. V usage is TRBV5-1 and J usage is TRBJ2-2; D perhaps matches TRBD2 (7 bases). There are 16 residues in the CDR3. The V gene's germline CDR1 is SGHRS and CDR2 YFSETQ. V lost 4 bases and J lost 6, with 19 bases in between. CDR3 protein: CASSGGGPLSAGELFF. The CDR3 bases are TGCGCCAGCAGCGGCGGGGGCCCACTGTCAGCCGGGGAGCTGTTTTTT. The full variable domain, completed using reference TRBV5-1 and TRBJ2-2, is KAGVTQTPRYLIKTRGQQVTLSCSPISGHRSVSWYQQTPGQGLQFLFEYFSETQRNKGNFPGRFSGRQFSNSRSEMNVSTLELGDSALYLCASSGGGPLSAGELFFGEGSRLTVL.

The table lists this clonotype with a few counts. The CDR3 nucleotides are TGCGCCAGCAGCAACCTCCCGGACACCGGGGAGCTGTTTTTT. Amino acid sequence: CASSNLPDTGELFF. This sequence joins TRBV5-1 and TRBJ2-2; D is ambiguous. V shed 4 bases and J shed 3 bases, with 10 bases lying between them. This CDR3 contains 14 residues. Germline V gene data show CDR1 as SGHRS and CDR2 as YFSETQ.

This clonotype was detected ten times or more. The chain employs TRBV3-1 and TRBJ1-2; D is undetermined. V was trimmed by 1 base and J by 8 bases, leaving 8 bases between them. This CDR3 has 12 residues. Germline CDR1 and CDR2: LGHDT and YNNKEL (reference sequence). The CDR3 here is CASSQARPGYTF. CDR3 nucleotide sequence: TGTGCCAGCAGCCAAGCACGACCGGGCTACACCTTC.

This clonotype was seen at least ten times. The chain has TRBV28 and TRBJ2-7; TRBD2 matches at 11 bases. The V and J ends lost 5 bases and 2 bases, in that order; junction bases with no gene match: 2. Germline values: CDR1 MDHEN, CDR2 SYDVKM. The CDR3 has 14 amino acids. CDR3 bases: TGTGCCAGCAGTCTTAGCGGGAGGGCCTACGAGCAGTACTTC. Residues: CASSLSGRAYEQYF.

The J gene is TRBJ2-1, the V gene TRBV6-1; TRBD2 matches 9 bases. The germline V gene has CDR1 MNHNS and CDR2 SASEGT. V lost 4 bases and J lost 0; bases outside the gene matches: 13. CDR3 length equals 19 residues. In DNA, the CDR3 is TGTGCCAGCAGTGGCGGCGGGAGGGCCCTGTACAGCTCCTACAATGAGCAGTTCTTC. Protein product: CASSGGGRALYSSYNEQFF.

This clonotype was seen just once. The gene calls are TRBV10-3 and TRBJ2-1; 9 positions agree with TRBD1. CDR1 and CDR2 (germline): ENHRY, SYGVKD. The V segment lost 10 bases and the J segment 9 bases; nucleotides outside the gene matches: 13. The CDR3 is made up of 14 amino acids. The CDR3 nucleotides read TGTGCCAGCAGCCCCGGACAGGGGAGGAGTGAGCAGTTCTTC. Translating gives CASSPGQGRSEQFF.

The gene calls are TRBV27 and TRBJ2-3, with D perhaps assigned TRBD1 or TRBD2 (5 bases each). CDR1 and CDR2 (germline): MNHEY, SMNVEV (reference sequence). CDR3 length: 14 amino acids. The V and J ends lost 8 bases and 0 bases respectively, with 12 bases between them. In DNA form, the CDR3 reads TGTGCCAGCGGTCTCGGGGACAGCACAGATACGCAGTATTTT. Its protein is CASGLGDSTDTQYF.